The 24 T cell receptor beta chains below all came from one sample that was sequenced in a study of T cell responses to AZD1222 COVID-19 vaccine. Assay: immunoSEQ multiplex PCR; the TCRdb copy retains only in-frame clones and omits some. The top ten clones hold roughly 6.6% of a sample with tens of thousands of clones, less than 90% of them seen once. The material sequenced was peripheral blood, taken on day 0 of AZD1222 vaccination. These receptors were obtained from an adult in good health.

The chain couples TRBV21-1 to TRBJ1-3; the table's D call, TRBD1, has no DNA check behind it. TRBV21-1 is a pseudogene. The CDR3 loop spans 18 amino acids. In DNA, the CDR3 is TGTGCCAGCAGCGAAACTCGGACAGTTTGCAGCTCTGGAAACACCATATATTTT. As protein: CASSETRTVCSSGNTIYF.

The chain recombines TRBV5-1 with TRBJ2-7; no definite D call. The germline gives CDR1 SGHRS, CDR2 YFSETQ. Trimming took 1 base from V and 3 from J, leaving 8 bases between them. This CDR3 contains 13 residues. CDR3 loop: CASSLRRSYEQYF. In DNA form, the CDR3 reads TGCGCCAGCAGCTTGCGGCGAAGCTACGAGCAGTACTTC.

V gene TRBV7-2 combines with J gene TRBJ2-3; TRBD1 matches 8 bases. Germline V gene data show CDR1 as SGHTA and CDR2 as FQGNSA. This CDR3 is built from 17 residues. V was clipped by 5 bases and J by 1 base; unmatched bases: 11. In DNA, the CDR3 is TGTGCCAGCAGCCTCCCCCCAGGGGGCTGGGGCACAGATACGCAGTATTTT. It yields the protein CASSLPPGGWGTDTQYF.

DNA of the CDR3: TGTGCCACCGGGACAGGGGGCGCGGGTGGCTACACCTTC. Translating gives CATGTGGAGGYTF. The chain couples TRBV28 to TRBJ1-2, with 12 bases fitting TRBD1. The CDR3 has 13 amino acids. Trimming at V came to 10 bases and at J to 7 bases, leaving 7 bases not matched to a gene. In germline, CDR1 is MDHEN, CDR2 SYDVKM.

This clone was seen only once. The genes are TRBV28 and TRBJ1-2; TRBD1 matches 9 bases. Germline V CDR1 and CDR2: MDHEN, SYDVKM. After removal of 10 bases from V and 5 bases from J, the junction contained 8 bases not matched to a gene. The CDR3 contains 13 residues. The chain's CDR3 is CATTGTGRYGYTF. The DNA of the CDR3 is TGTGCCACTACAGGGACAGGGAGGTATGGCTACACCTTC.

V is TRBV6-6 and J is TRBJ2-3; a possible D gene is TRBD1 (5 bases). This CDR3 contains 15 residues. The V gene's germline CDR1 is MNHNY and CDR2 SVGAGI (reference sequence). Deletions cut 6 bases from V and 0 bases from J, with 13 bases between. CDR3 protein: CASSAPRQSTDTQYF. The CDR3 DNA reads TGTGCCAGCAGCGCACCTCGACAGAGCACAGATACGCAGTATTTT.

The rearrangement uses TRBV19 and TRBJ2-1, with TRBD1 matching 7 bases. Losses at the gene ends were 6 bases for V and 7 bases for J; bases not matched to a gene: 6. The CDR3 is 13 amino acids. Germline assignment: CDR1 LNHDA and CDR2 SQIVND (reference sequence). Here the CDR3 reads CASSTGTENEQFF. CDR3 nucleotide sequence: TGTGCCAGTAGCACCGGGACAGAAAATGAGCAGTTCTTC.

The V and J genes are TRBV18 and TRBJ1-6, with 7 positions matching TRBD1. The CDR3 is 15 amino acids. J was trimmed by 8 bases and V by 3 bases; bases with no gene match: 7. Germline V lookup: CDR1 KGHSH, CDR2 LQKENI. The CDR3 sequence is CASSPGTETYSPLHF. Written as DNA, the CDR3 is TGTGCCAGCTCACCGGGGACAGAGACCTATTCACCCCTCCACTTT.

This clone was observed once. The rearrangement uses TRBV19 and TRBJ2-3, with 8 nucleotides matching TRBD2. CDR1 LNHDA and CDR2 SQIVND come from the germline V gene (reference sequence). The CDR3 sequence is 15 residues long. V trimming: 9 bases; J trimming: 2 bases; junction bases outside the gene matches: 10. In DNA form, the CDR3 reads TGTGCCAGCAAGCGACTAGCGAGCACCACAGATACGCAGTATTTT. Translating it yields CASKRLASTTDTQYF.

This chain links TRBV5-1 with TRBJ1-2; 9 nucleotides line up with TRBD1. V dropped 0 bases and J dropped 1; count of bases not matched to a gene: 1. CDR3 length: 15 amino acids. CDR1 is SGHRS and CDR2 is YFSETQ in the germline V gene. This CDR3 reads CASSLGQGDNYGYTF. The CDR3 DNA reads TGCGCCAGCAGCTTGGGACAGGGGGATAACTATGGCTACACCTTC.

The chain couples TRBV28 to TRBJ1-3, with D hard to call. This CDR3 spans 17 amino acids. Deletions cut 3 bases from V and 4 bases from J, with 19 bases between. The germline gives CDR1 MDHEN, CDR2 SYDVKM. The CDR3 here is CASSFQFGDLAGNTIYF. In DNA form, the CDR3 reads TGTGCCAGCAGTTTTCAGTTTGGAGACCTCGCCGGAAACACCATATATTTT.

The chain employs TRBV5-1 and TRBJ1-4; 8 bases agree with TRBD1. After removal of 0 bases from V and 8 bases from J, the junction contained 6 bases not matched to a gene. The CDR3 is made up of 15 amino acids. Germline-derived CDR1 and CDR2 are SGHRS and YFSETQ. This CDR3 is CASSLARTGQEKLFF. The DNA for the CDR3 is TGCGCCAGCAGCTTGGCCCGGACAGGGCAAGAAAAACTGTTTTTT.

V and J are TRBV7-2 and TRBJ2-6; D not resolved. The V gene lost 5 bases and the J gene lost 1 base, with 12 bases spanning the gap. The CDR3 totals 16 residues. Germline V gene sequence: CDR1 SGHTA, CDR2 FQGNSA. The CDR3 loop is CASSPHVGSGANVLTF. The CDR3 coding sequence is TGTGCCAGCAGCCCCCACGTTGGTTCTGGGGCCAACGTCCTGACTTTC. Full variable domain (remainder filled in from reference TRBV7-2 and TRBJ2-6): GAGVSQSPSNKVTEKGKDVELRCDPISGHTALYWYRQSLGQGLEFLIYFQGNSAPDKSGLPSDRFSAERTGGSVSTLTIQRTQQEDSAVYLCASSPHVGSGANVLTFGAGSRLTVL.

The J gene is TRBJ1-2, the V gene TRBV2; D not certain. The V end lost 1 base, the J end lost 7 bases, and 10 bases lay between the germline ends. Looked up from germline, CDR1 is SNHLY and CDR2 is FYNNEI. This CDR3 is built from 13 residues. CDR3 bases: TGTGCCAGCAGTGAAGAAAGAAGTGGTGGCTACACCTTC. The encoded protein is CASSEERSGGYTF. The whole variable domain, filled in from reference TRBV2 and TRBJ1-2, reads EPEVTQTPSHQVTQMGQEVILRCVPISNHLYFYWYRQILGQKVEFLVSFYNNEISEKSEIFDDQFSVERPDGSNFTLKIRSTKLEDSAMYFCASSEERSGGYTFGSGTRLTVV.

In this sample, this clone turned up a few times. This sequence joins TRBV2 and TRBJ2-7, with 10 positions matching TRBD2. The germline CDR1 and CDR2 sequences are SNHLY and FYNNEI. With V trimmed by 1 base and J by 3 bases, 0 bases remained unmatched. CDR3 size: 14 residues. CDR3 nucleotides: TGTGCCAGCAGTGAAGGGACTAGCGGCTACGAGCAGTACTTC. It specifies CASSEGTSGYEQYF.

The CDR3 DNA reads as TGCGCCAGCAGCCAAGTCCAGTACCGGGACAGGGGGCGAGAAAAACTGTTTTTT. Its translation: CASSQVQYRDRGREKLFF. The chain combines TRBV4-3 with TRBJ1-4, with 12 positions matching TRBD1. Germline values: CDR1 LGHNA, CDR2 YSLEER. V trimming: 1 base; J trimming: 8 bases; junction bases outside the gene matches: 11. The CDR3 totals 18 residues.

The chain couples TRBV10-3 to TRBJ1-5; D gene uncertain. V shed 3 bases and J shed 4 bases, with 4 bases lying between them. The V gene's germline CDR1 is ENHRY and CDR2 SYGVKD. This CDR3 is built from 12 residues. CDR3: CAISEQNQPQHF. For the CDR3, the DNA is TGTGCCATCAGTGAACAGAATCAGCCCCAGCATTTT.

This clone has just a few counts. This chain uses TRBV5-5 with TRBJ1-3; no definite D call. Germline V gene data show CDR1 as SGHKS and CDR2 as YYEKEE (reference sequence). The CDR3 is made up of 12 amino acids. V lost 7 bases and J 0 bases, leaving 5 bases between the germline ends. CDR3 in DNA: TGTGCCAGCCTGAGCTCTGGAAACACCATATATTTT. Its translation: CASLSSGNTIYF. The whole variable domain, remainder taken from reference TRBV5-5 and TRBJ1-3, is DAGVTQSPTHLIKTRGQQVTLRCSPISGHKSVSWYQQVLGQGPQFIFQYYEKEERGRGNFPDRFSARQFPNYSSELNVNALLLGDSALYLCASLSSGNTIYFGEGSWLTVV.

This clone was found once. This chain joins TRBV5-6 and TRBJ2-7; no definite D call. Trimming removed 4 bases at V and 4 bases at J, with 9 bases between. This CDR3 is built from 12 residues. From germline, CDR1 is SGHDT and CDR2 YYEEEE. CDR3 in DNA: TGTGCCAGCAGCCCTGGACGATACGAGCAGTACTTC. This translates into CASSPGRYEQYF.

As concerns this clone: One end of the junction is discordant with germline, which a read error may explain. This chain uses TRBV28 with TRBJ2-7; possibly TRBD2 for D (7 bases). CDR1 is MDHEN, CDR2 SYDVKM, per germline. The CDR3 contains 13 residues. The CDR3 is CASSRGARPRVDF. Here the CDR3 DNA reads TGTGCCAGCAGCCGGGGGGCCAGACCCAGGGTTGACTTC.

The chain carries TRBV11-2 and TRBJ1-2, with D unclear. With 5 bases removed from V and 9 bases from J, the gap between germline ends came to 16 bases. The CDR3 is 13 amino acids. Germline lookup yields CDR1 SGHAT and CDR2 FQNNGV. CDR3 loop: CASSPRTGYSYTF. The DNA of the CDR3 is TGTGCCAGCAGCCCCCGGACGGGGTATAGCTACACCTTC. Using reference TRBV11-2 and TRBJ1-2 for the parts outside the CDR3, the full variable domain is EAGVAQSPRYKIIEKRQSVAFWCNPISGHATLYWYQQILGQGPKLLIQFQNNGVVDDSQLPKDRFSAERLKGVDSTLKIQPAKLEDSAVYLCASSPRTGYSYTFGSGTRLTVV.

V and J are TRBV6-4 and TRBJ2-5, with TRBD1 identical over 11 bases. The germline CDR1 and CDR2 sequences are MRHNA and SNTAGT. V was clipped by 3 bases and J by 2 bases; unmatched bases: 2. CDR3 length equals 15 residues. CDR3 in amino acids: CASSEGTGGQETQYF. In DNA, the CDR3 is TGTGCCAGCAGTGAGGGGACAGGGGGTCAAGAGACCCAGTACTTC.

The rearrangement uses TRBV5-6 and TRBJ1-2, with D unresolved. Trimming took 0 bases from V and 0 from J, leaving 6 bases between them. CDR1 and CDR2 from the germline V gene are SGHDT and YYEEEE. This CDR3 comprises 14 residues. This chain's CDR3 is CASSLVTTNYGYTF. DNA of the CDR3: TGTGCCAGCAGCTTGGTGACGACTAACTATGGCTACACCTTC.

Sample share makes this clone medium-sized. The J gene is TRBJ1-2, the V gene TRBV11-2, with 11 positions matching TRBD1. V lost 0 bases and J lost 5; bases outside the gene matches: 5. This CDR3 spans 16 amino acids. Per germline, CDR1 SGHAT and CDR2 FQNNGV. CDR3 sequence: CASSLDRTGGRYGYTF. CDR3 DNA: TGTGCCAGCAGCTTAGATAGGACAGGGGGCCGGTATGGCTACACCTTC. The variable domain in full, completed from reference TRBV11-2 and TRBJ1-2, reads EAGVAQSPRYKIIEKRQSVAFWCNPISGHATLYWYQQILGQGPKLLIQFQNNGVVDDSQLPKDRFSAERLKGVDSTLKIQPAKLEDSAVYLCASSLDRTGGRYGYTFGSGTRLTVV.